The T cell receptor (beta chain) under discussion was sequenced for a study of patients and donors after allogeneic stem cell transplantation. MiXCR, run by TCRdb on the RT-PCR reads, gives a single entry per CDR3 protein. The sample records approximately 200,000 distinct CDR3 sequences, around two fifths being singletons. V was cut by 1 base and J by 1 base, with 13 bases left in between. The length of the CDR3 is 16 residues. The sample consisted of blood, either unsorted or a sorted T cell fraction (not recorded which). The source is a human donor who was either an allogeneic HSCT recipient or a stem cell or donor lymphocyte infusion donor (not recorded which). It is not recorded whose cells these are; they may come from a transplant donor. The chain is built from TRBV12-3 or TRBV12-4 and TRBJ1-1; D is uncertain. The CDR3 is CASSLVGPASNTEAFF. The CDR3 DNA follows: TGTGCCAGCAGTTTAGTTGGCCCCGCGTCGAACACTGAAGCTTTCTTT.